The clone carrying this TCR beta chain was observed a single time. In germline, CDR1 is LGHDT, CDR2 YNNKEL (reference sequence). Trimming removed 3 bases from V and 3 bases from J; junction bases left unmatched: 4. The CDR3 runs to 14 residues. As handled by the study authors: Nucleated cell number was recorded as an estimate derived from reference gene primer amplification. Here immunoSEQ multiplex PCR was the method, and the copy in TCRdb shows in-frame clones only, minus some. The V and J calls and the clone size are those of that table, but D and trimming were determined from the DNA. The sample has about 97,000 clones, 90% seen once; the top ten hold 1.5% to 2%. The record originates from a study of blood T cell repertoires in COVID-19. Looking at the study overall: The United States, Italy and Spain supplied acute and convalescent COVID-19 samples. PBMCs, B-cell-depleted T cells, or T cells were the source of the cDNA or gDNA that made up the material.

This clonotype was obtained from a man between 60 and 70 years old with acute or convalescent COVID-19. Sequenced: peripheral blood. The V and J genes are TRBV3-1 (or the pseudogene TRBV3-2) and TRBJ1-2, with TRBD1 identical over 7 bases. The CDR3 DNA sequence: TGTGCCAGCAGCCAGGCAGGGGGAGACTATGGCTACACCTTC. Its translation: CASSQAGGDYGYTF.